Listed here are 23 T cell receptor beta chains from one sample, sequenced in a study. TCRdb fed the RT-PCR reads into MiXCR, producing one record per CDR3 protein. Altogether about 680,000 distinct CDR3 sequences are present, 12% to 15% being singletons, with the ten largest covering 3.6%. The sequenced material came from memory CD4+ T cells from blood. These receptors originate from a female donor in good health, serving as a healthy control.

This clonotype was recorded at least ten times. The chain carries TRBV20-1 and TRBJ1-2; D not certain. The V gene lost 6 bases and the J gene lost 8 bases, with 19 bases spanning the gap. The CDR3 has 13 residues. Germline assignment: CDR1 DFQATT and CDR2 SNEGSKA (reference sequence). CDR3 nucleotides: TGCAGTGCGCGCCCCCGGGCCGCGGGGGGCTACACCTTC. Protein product: CSARPRAAGGYTF.

This clonotype was detected many times. The genes are TRBV10-3 and TRBJ2-5; 7 bases are a match to TRBD1. The CDR3 contains 12 residues. V was pared by 4 bases and J by 4 bases, with 0 bases of the junction left unmatched. Germline assignment: CDR1 ENHRY and CDR2 SYGVKD. CDR3 bases: TGTGCCATCAGTGCAGGGGGAGAGACCCAGTACTTC. It codes for CAISAGGETQYF.

This clonotype was seen a handful of times. The chain uses TRBV7-6 and TRBJ1-4, with 8 nucleotides matching TRBD1. Losses at the gene ends were 5 bases for V and 10 bases for J; bases not matched to a gene: 3. CDR3 length: 12 amino acids. Germline V gene lookup returns CDR1 SGHVS and CDR2 FNYEAQ. The CDR3 bases are TGTGCCAGCAGCCCGGACAGGGCAAAACTGTTTTTT. Its translation: CASSPDRAKLFF.

The chain joins TRBV24-1 to TRBJ2-1; TRBD1 matches 7 bases. V was pared by 9 bases and J by 1 base, with 5 bases of the junction left unmatched. CDR3 length equals 14 residues. Looked up from germline, CDR1 is KGHDR and CDR2 is SFDVKD. Written as DNA, the CDR3 is TGTGCCACCGGGGAGACAGGGTCCTACAATGAGCAGTTCTTC. Translation: CATGETGSYNEQFF.

This chain connects TRBV21-1 to TRBJ2-7; TRBD2 is the table's D call and was not checked against the DNA. TRBV21-1 is a listed pseudogene. The CDR3 sequence is 16 residues long. This chain's CDR3 is CASSKGGLAGGYEQYF. Here the CDR3 DNA reads TGTGCCAGCAGCAAAGGGGGGCTAGCGGGGGGATACGAGCAGTACTTC.

The chain is built from TRBV5-5 and TRBJ2-4; tentative D call: TRBD1 (5 bases). CDR1 is SGHKS and CDR2 is YYEKEE in the germline V gene (reference sequence). V was shortened by 0 bases and J by 8 bases, with 9 bases between the two germline ends. This CDR3 is 13 amino acids long. The CDR3 sequence is CASSLEGVDIQYF. The CDR3 bases are TGTGCCAGCAGCTTGGAAGGGGTAGACATTCAGTACTTC.

This clonotype was seen a handful of times. The V call is TRBV28, the J call TRBJ2-3; D unclear. This CDR3 spans 14 amino acids. In germline, CDR1 is MDHEN, CDR2 SYDVKM. Trimming stripped 3 bases from V and 0 bases from J, with 7 bases between. CDR3 protein: CASSFSDSTDTQYF. The CDR3 DNA reads TGTGCCAGCAGTTTCTCTGACAGCACAGATACGCAGTATTTT.

Only a few counts were recorded for this clonotype. V gene TRBV7-9 combines with J gene TRBJ2-5; 8 positions agree with TRBD1. CDR1 and CDR2 from the germline V gene are SEHNR and FQNEAQ (reference sequence). CDR3 size: 15 residues. Trimming at V came to 0 bases and at J to 7 bases, leaving 7 bases not matched to a gene. In nucleotides, the CDR3 is TGTGCCAGCAGCTTAGCGTCAGGGGGCGCGAGGACCCAGTACTTC. Its translation is CASSLASGGARTQYF.

This clonotype has only a few counts. This rearrangement joins TRBV18 to TRBJ1-2; D remains unclear. The germline V gene has CDR1 KGHSH and CDR2 LQKENI. The CDR3 is made up of 16 amino acids. Trimming removed 1 base at V and 6 bases at J, with 18 bases between. The CDR3 sequence is CASSPQGAGTQHGYTF. The CDR3 DNA is TGTGCCAGCTCACCACAGGGTGCAGGAACCCAGCATGGCTACACCTTC. The variable domain in full, with the rest retrieved from reference TRBV18 and TRBJ1-2, is NAGVMQNPRHLVRRRGQEARLRCSPMKGHSHVYWYRQLPEEGLKFMVYLQKENIIDESGMPKERFSAEFPKEGPSILRIQQVVRGDSAAYFCASSPQGAGTQHGYTFGSGTRLTVV.

The J gene is TRBJ2-2, the V gene TRBV7-9, with 10 bases fitting TRBD1. This CDR3 is built from 16 residues. The germline gives CDR1 SEHNR, CDR2 FQNEAQ (reference sequence). The V and J ends lost 6 bases and 6 bases, in that order; junction bases with no gene match: 10. The CDR3 sequence: CASRSGSGQGSGELFF. CDR3 bases: TGTGCCAGCAGGTCGGGTTCGGGACAGGGGTCCGGGGAGCTGTTTTTT.

The chain links TRBV6-5 to TRBJ1-3; D unclear. CDR1 is MNHEY and CDR2 is SVGAGI in the germline V gene. Trimming left V 7 bases short and J 0 bases short, with 13 bases between. There are 15 residues in the CDR3. The CDR3 reads CASTQGRPSGNTIYF. CDR3 coding DNA: TGTGCCAGCACCCAAGGGCGACCCTCTGGAAACACCATATATTTT.

Only a few counts were recorded for this clonotype. The CDR3 spells CSASLFEGRDQPQHF. CDR3 DNA sequence: TGCAGTGCTAGCCTTTTTGAGGGACGCGATCAGCCCCAGCATTTT. The chain employs TRBV20-1 and TRBJ1-5; possibly TRBD1 for D (5 bases). Germline CDR1 DFQATT, CDR2 SNEGSKA (reference sequence). The CDR3 is 15 amino acids. With 3 bases removed from V and 5 bases from J, the gap between germline ends came to 17 bases.

This clonotype was picked up a small number of times. V usage is TRBV5-1 and J usage is TRBJ2-7, with 7 bases identical to TRBD2. The CDR3 has 15 amino acids. Germline values: CDR1 SGHRS, CDR2 YFSETQ. V trimming: 3 bases; J trimming: 0 bases; junction bases outside the gene matches: 6. The DNA of the CDR3 is TGCGCCAGCAGCTCCCGGCCTAGCGGCTCCTACGAGCAGTACTTC. Its translation is CASSSRPSGSYEQYF.

This clonotype appeared many times. The chain combines TRBV28 with TRBJ2-3; 10 nucleotides agree with TRBD2. Trimming cost V 6 bases and J 2 bases; bases outside gene matches: 11. The CDR3 is 17 amino acids. Germline CDR1 is MDHEN and CDR2 is SYDVKM. The CDR3 is CASSPPWTSGHTDTQYF. The CDR3 coding sequence is TGTGCCAGCAGCCCTCCTTGGACTAGCGGACACACAGATACGCAGTATTTT. Using reference TRBV28 and TRBJ2-3 for the parts outside the CDR3, the full variable domain is DVKVTQSSRYLVKRTGEKVFLECVQDMDHENMFWYRQDPGLGLRLIYFSYDVKMKEKGDIPEGYSVSREKKERFSLILESASTNQTSMYLCASSPPWTSGHTDTQYFGPGTRLTVL.

The chain is built from TRBV10-3 and TRBJ2-7; no firm D call. Trimming removed 10 bases at V and 4 bases at J, with 20 bases between. The germline gives CDR1 ENHRY, CDR2 SYGVKD. The CDR3 has 14 residues. CDR3 region: CATGSQPSKYEQYF. The CDR3 DNA follows: TGTGCCACCGGTTCTCAGCCGTCCAAGTACGAGCAGTACTTC.

The CDR3 reads CASSLVLLAGAHNEQFF. CDR3 bases: TGCGCCAGCAGCTTGGTCCTACTAGCGGGAGCCCACAATGAGCAGTTCTTC. This rearrangement joins TRBV5-1 to TRBJ2-1; 11 positions match TRBD2. With 0 bases clipped from V and 5 bases from J, the junction kept 7 bases outside the gene matches. Germline assignment: CDR1 SGHRS and CDR2 YFSETQ. CDR3 length: 17 residues.

CDR3 protein: CASSYGTAEKLFF. CDR3 nucleotides: TGTGCCAGCAGCTACGGGACAGCAGAAAAACTGTTTTTT. The chain joins TRBV6-5 to TRBJ1-4; 7 positions agree with TRBD1. Looked up from germline, CDR1 is MNHEY and CDR2 is SVGAGI. The CDR3 spans 13 residues. J gave up 8 bases and V 6 bases, and 6 bases lay outside the gene matches.

This sequence joins TRBV20-1 and TRBJ1-1, with a possible D match to TRBD1 (6 bases). This CDR3 is built from 15 residues. The V gene lost 2 bases and the J gene lost 1 base, with 14 bases spanning the gap. CDR1 DFQATT and CDR2 SNEGSKA come from the germline V gene (reference sequence). CDR3 coding DNA: TGCAGTGCTAGAACGGCAGGGGTCACGAACACTGAAGCTTTCTTT. Its translation is CSARTAGVTNTEAFF.

CDR3 nucleotide sequence: TGCGCCAGCAGCCAAGGGACAGGGGGCCCCCGGAACACTGAAGCTTTCTTT. Residues: CASSQGTGGPRNTEAFF. The V gene is TRBV5-1, the J gene TRBJ1-1; 12 positions agree with TRBD1. In germline, CDR1 is SGHRS, CDR2 YFSETQ. This CDR3 is built from 17 residues. V was clipped by 4 bases and J by 1 base; unmatched bases: 8.

This clonotype was seen a few times. The V call is TRBV6-1, the J call TRBJ2-2; 11 nucleotides line up with TRBD2. Looked up from germline, CDR1 is MNHNS and CDR2 is SASEGT. After removal of 6 bases from V and 7 bases from J, the junction contained 4 bases not matched to a gene. The CDR3 is 14 amino acids. CDR3 coding DNA: TGTGCCAGCAGAACTAGCGGGGGCCGCGGGGAGCTGTTTTTT. It is translated as CASRTSGGRGELFF.

The chain joins TRBV27 to TRBJ2-7, with 12 bases aligning to TRBD1. CDR1 and CDR2 (germline): MNHEY, SMNVEV (reference sequence). The CDR3 has 15 residues. Germline trimming cut 10 bases from V and 5 bases from J; bases unmatched to any gene: 12. This CDR3 reads CANQPSGTGGDEQYF. DNA of the CDR3: TGTGCCAACCAACCCTCCGGGACAGGGGGCGACGAGCAGTACTTC.

This CDR3 reads CASSRGRATEKLFF. Here the CDR3 DNA reads TGTGCCAGCAGCCGAGGACGGGCTACTGAAAAACTGTTTTTT. The chain recombines TRBV28 with TRBJ1-4; no reliable D call. Trimming took 6 bases from V and 7 from J, leaving 15 bases between them. The CDR3 length is 14 residues. Germline V gene sequence: CDR1 MDHEN, CDR2 SYDVKM.

The chain couples TRBV9 to TRBJ2-3, with D possibly being TRBD1 (5 bases). CDR1 and CDR2 from the germline V gene are SGDLS and YYNGEE. The CDR3 length is 15 residues. Deletions cut 0 bases from V and 5 bases from J, with 13 bases between. CDR3 sequence: CASSVVGAPGDTQYF. The CDR3 bases are TGTGCCAGCAGCGTAGTTGGGGCGCCGGGAGATACGCAGTATTTT.